The 19 T cell receptor beta chains below all came from one sample that was sequenced in a study of shared clonotypes between healthy human individuals. Only in-frame clones appear in the TCRdb table, and some are missing; sequencing was by immunoSEQ multiplex PCR. The table records fewer than 850,000 clones, more than 70% of them present only once. Source material: memory CD4+ T cells sorted from blood. Subset of the sample: CD45RA-negative fraction. These receptors were taken from a woman aged 25 to 39 in good health.

This clone was counted once. The V and J genes are TRBV20-1 and TRBJ1-1; D ambiguous. Germline loops: CDR1 DFQATT, CDR2 SNEGSKA (reference sequence). V lost 3 bases and J lost 4, with 6 bases in between. This CDR3 spans 11 amino acids. This CDR3 is CSARVGTEAFF. The CDR3 DNA reads as TGCAGTGCTAGGGTGGGCACTGAAGCTTTCTTT.

The chain couples TRBV6-5 to TRBJ1-1; D unresolved. The CDR3 has 14 amino acids. Germline-derived CDR1 and CDR2 are MNHEY and SVGAGI. The V end lost 6 bases, the J end lost 0 bases, and 11 bases lay between the germline ends. The DNA for the CDR3 is TGTGCCAGCAGCGCGTTAGGCATGAACACTGAAGCTTTCTTT. Translated: CASSALGMNTEAFF.

The chain has TRBV7-9 and TRBJ2-1; no reliable D call. The CDR3 covers 16 residues. Germline CDR1 and CDR2: SEHNR and FQNEAQ (reference sequence). The V and J ends lost 0 bases and 5 bases respectively, with 14 bases between them. Here the CDR3 reads CASSLAVADRDNEQFF. CDR3 coding DNA: TGTGCCAGCAGCTTAGCCGTGGCAGATCGAGACAATGAGCAGTTCTTC.

The CDR3 here is CSVVLLPNPGTGNNEQYF. The CDR3 DNA sequence: TGCAGCGTTGTCCTCCTTCCTAATCCTGGGACAGGGAACAACGAGCAGTACTTC. The rearrangement uses TRBV29-1 and TRBJ2-7, with TRBD1 matching 9 bases. The CDR3 loop spans 18 amino acids. Per the germline V gene, CDR1 is SQVTM and CDR2 is ANQGSEA. V trimming: 4 bases; J trimming: 5 bases; junction bases outside the gene matches: 21.

This clone was picked up one time. This sequence joins TRBV5-1 and TRBJ2-1, with 7 bases identical to TRBD2. Germline loops: CDR1 SGHRS, CDR2 YFSETQ. CDR3 length: 17 amino acids. After removal of 1 base from V and 6 bases from J, the junction contained 13 bases not matched to a gene. The CDR3 coding sequence is TGCGCCAGCAGCTTGCGCCCGGCCGGGACTACCTTCAATGAGCAGTTCTTC. Translated, it gives CASSLRPAGTTFNEQFF.

V and J are TRBV29-1 and TRBJ2-7; 10 bases fit TRBD1. Germline CDR1 reads SQVTM; CDR2 reads ANQGSEA. This CDR3 has 13 amino acids. J gave up 2 bases and V 4 bases, and 2 bases lay outside the gene matches. The CDR3 nucleotides are TGCAGCGTTGGACAGGGGGCTCCCTACGAGCAGTACTTC. Protein: CSVGQGAPYEQYF.

This clone was recorded at least ten times. J is TRBJ1-2 and V is TRBV5-6; no reliable D call. CDR3 length: 14 residues. V was pared by 1 base and J by 7 bases, with 14 bases between. In germline, CDR1 is SGHDT, CDR2 YYEEEE. DNA for the CDR3: TGTGCCAGCAGCTTGTTGTCCTCGGGTGGTGGCTACACCTTC. Its translation: CASSLLSSGGGYTF.

The V call is TRBV15, the J call TRBJ2-7, with D possibly being TRBD2 (5 bases). The germline gives CDR1 LNHNV, CDR2 YYDKDF (reference sequence). The V end was cut by 2 bases, the J end by 3 bases, with 20 bases between. The CDR3 length is 17 residues. This CDR3 is CATSRFGEGGDSYEQYF. CDR3 DNA: TGTGCCACCAGCAGATTCGGCGAGGGTGGAGATAGCTACGAGCAGTACTTC.

The CDR3 coding sequence is TGCGCCAGCAGCGGGGACATCCCTTCCTACGAGCAGTACTTC. Amino acids: CASSGDIPSYEQYF. V gene TRBV5-1 combines with J gene TRBJ2-7; tentatively, D is TRBD1 (6 bases). This CDR3 contains 14 residues. Trimming cost V 4 bases and J 1 base, with 12 bases left between them. From germline, CDR1 is SGHRS and CDR2 YFSETQ.

V usage is TRBV2 and J usage is TRBJ1-5; D remains ambiguous. Trimming left V 1 base short and J 5 bases short, with 12 bases between. This CDR3 comprises 15 residues. Looked up from germline, CDR1 is SNHLY and CDR2 is FYNNEI. CDR3: CASSEVEPLYQPQHF. CDR3 coding DNA: TGTGCCAGCAGTGAAGTGGAGCCCCTTTATCAGCCCCAGCATTTT.

This chain links TRBV2 with TRBJ2-6; possibly TRBD1 or TRBD2 for D (5 bases each). The CDR3 loop spans 16 amino acids. Germline CDR1 is SNHLY and CDR2 is FYNNEI. V was shortened by 4 bases and J by 2 bases, with 12 bases between the two germline ends. The CDR3 DNA sequence: TGTGCCAGCAGTGTTGGGACGACAGCTGGGGCCAACGTCCTGACTTTC. It translates to CASSVGTTAGANVLTF.

The rearrangement links TRBV11-2 to TRBJ2-5; D perhaps matches TRBD1 (5 bases). Trimming shortened V by 5 bases and J by 9 bases, and 19 bases separated the two germline ends. This CDR3 region has 14 residues. CDR1 and CDR2 from the germline V gene are SGHAT and FQNNGV. CDR3: CASSLQGIRLAQYF. The CDR3 DNA reads TGTGCCAGCAGCCTCCAGGGTATTAGGTTGGCCCAGTACTTC.

There are a few counts of this clone. The genes are TRBV14 and TRBJ2-1; 10 positions match TRBD2. J gave up 4 bases and V 6 bases, and 6 bases lay outside the gene matches. The CDR3 extends over 15 amino acids. Germline V lookup: CDR1 SGHDN, CDR2 FVKESK. As DNA, the CDR3 is TGTGCCAGCAGTCTTCCGGGACTAGCGTACAATGAGCAGTTCTTC. It yields the protein CASSLPGLAYNEQFF.

The table lists this clone with a count of one. The chain links TRBV7-9 to TRBJ2-7, with 8 nucleotides matching TRBD1. The CDR3 spans 15 residues. Trimming removed 2 bases from V and 2 bases from J; junction bases left unmatched: 5. The V gene's germline CDR1 is SEHNR and CDR2 FQNEAQ (reference sequence). The CDR3 DNA follows: TGTGCCAGCAGCTTATACGGACAGGGTACCTACGAGCAGTACTTC. Amino acid sequence: CASSLYGQGTYEQYF.

This chain uses TRBV30 with TRBJ1-2; TRBD1 might be the D (6 bases). CDR3 length: 11 residues. Per germline, CDR1 GTSNPN and CDR2 SVGIG (reference sequence). Trimming left V 5 bases short and J 5 bases short, with 9 bases between. Here the CDR3 DNA reads TGTGCCTGGCAGACAGGTTATGGCTACACCTTC. Translating it yields CAWQTGYGYTF.

The rearrangement links TRBV28 to TRBJ2-1, with D uncertain. The CDR3 is 13 amino acids. The ends were cut back, 6 bases at V and 8 bases at J, with 14 bases in the middle. Germline assignment: CDR1 MDHEN and CDR2 SYDVKM. As DNA, the CDR3 is TGTGCCAGCAGCACCCCGGGTGCCGATGAGCAGTTCTTC. Translated, it gives CASSTPGADEQFF.

This clone was picked up many times. The chain couples TRBV7-9 to TRBJ2-1; the D gene is possibly TRBD1 (6 bases). CDR1 and CDR2 (germline): SEHNR, FQNEAQ (reference sequence). With 4 bases removed from V and 6 bases from J, the gap between germline ends came to 19 bases. The CDR3 runs to 16 residues. CDR3 region: CASSSVGAAPSNEQFF. The DNA of the CDR3 is TGTGCCAGCAGCTCCGTGGGGGCAGCACCTTCCAATGAGCAGTTCTTC.

The V and J genes are TRBV2 and TRBJ2-1; 9 nucleotides agree with TRBD2. The CDR3 covers 16 residues. V was clipped by 8 bases and J by 5 bases; unmatched bases: 13. Germline CDR1 SNHLY, CDR2 FYNNEI. The DNA of the CDR3 is TGTGCCAGCGACGTCCCGGCTAGCGGGATCGACAATGAGCAGTTCTTC. Its translation is CASDVPASGIDNEQFF. Supplemented by reference TRBV2 and TRBJ2-1, the full variable domain reads EPEVTQTPSHQVTQMGQEVILRCVPISNHLYFYWYRQILGQKVEFLVSFYNNEISEKSEIFDDQFSVERPDGSNFTLKIRSTKLEDSAMYFCASDVPASGIDNEQFFGPGTRLTVL.

This chain connects TRBV19 to TRBJ1-4, with TRBD1 matching 7 bases. V dropped 6 bases and J dropped 0; count of bases not matched to a gene: 7. The CDR3 has 16 residues. CDR1 is LNHDA, CDR2 SQIVND, per germline (reference sequence). The chain's CDR3 is CASSPGQVATNEKLFF. The CDR3 DNA follows: TGTGCCAGTAGCCCAGGACAGGTTGCAACTAATGAAAAACTGTTTTTT.